The present T cell receptor beta chain was sequenced within a study of cytomegalovirus exposure and HLA in healthy donors. Overall study findings and caveats: Most CMV-associated TCR beta chains appeared HLA-restricted in a later analysis.

Concerning this clone itself: What it binds is unknown. Mismatch with germline at one junction end may stem from a read error.

The PCR had 60 Vbeta and 13 Jbeta primers. Measured with immunoSEQ multiplex PCR; TCRdb has only the in-frame clones, and not every one. The sample shows approximately 160,000 clones, approximately 67% of them seen only once. The length of the CDR3 is 14 residues. Germline values: CDR1 GTSNPN, CDR2 SVGIG (reference sequence). The clonotype was recovered from a woman aged 18 to 35 in good health and CMV-seropositive. V usage is TRBV30 and J usage is TRBJ2-2; possibly TRBD2 for D (6 bases). The material sequenced was PBMCs. CDR3 nucleotides: TGTGCCTGGAGTCCACAGGAAGGTGGCGGGGAGCTGGTTTTT. It specifies CAWSPQEGGGELVF.